The present T cell receptor (beta chain) was sequenced within a study of blood T cell repertoires in COVID-19. Study-level information: The United States, Italy and Spain were the sources of the acute and convalescent COVID-19 samples. From T cells, B-cell-depleted T cells, or PBMCs came the material, which was cDNA or gDNA.

The CDR3 runs to 14 residues. Looked up from germline, CDR1 is LNHDA and CDR2 is SQIVND (reference sequence). Trimming cost V 6 bases and J 0 bases, with 11 bases left between them. Per the study methods: Cell counts per sample came from amplifying reference gene primers. Sequencing used immunoSEQ multiplex PCR; TCRdb keeps in-frame clones, though not all of them. V, J and clone size reflect that table, while D and trimming were determined from the DNA. This sample has around 140,000 clones, with approximately 89% found just once. The sequence was obtained from a man aged 50 to 59 with acute or convalescent COVID-19. This chain links TRBV19 with TRBJ1-2, with D perhaps matching TRBD1 (6 bases). Sequenced input: peripheral blood. CDR3 loop: CASRDRSTNYGYTF. CDR3 nucleotide sequence: TGTGCCAGTAGAGACAGGAGTACTAACTATGGCTACACCTTC.